The clone carrying this T cell receptor (beta chain) was counted a single time. Antigen specificity is unknown. This record comes from a study of human T cells and chemical hapten exposure. From the RACE reads, TCRdb called clonotypes with MiXCR, one entry per CDR3 protein. The sample has tens of thousands of distinct CDR3 sequences, about 11% seen once. This sample's time point: patch test 1, 2 weeks after DPC sensitization. Noted treatment: therapeutic diphenylcyclopropenone sensitization with weekly scalp DPC. The drawing of blood occurred before each patch test was applied. The CDR3 consists of 15 residues. V dropped 7 bases and J dropped 4; count of bases not matched to a gene: 8. Broader study findings: Patch test score rose with PT1 expanded TCR count, significant at thresholds 8, 16 and 32, not 4. Alopecia in all donors means immunity may differ from healthy individuals. TCRs at a frequency above 1 in 1000 stayed unchanged with DPC sensitization.

The source of this sequence is a man aged 35-49 years with alopecia areata. Some clones in this sample may be carry-over from other donors' samples. The sequences come from whole blood, collected in connection with sensitization to the hapten diphenylcyclopropenone (DPC). The chain couples TRBV12-3 or TRBV12-4 to TRBJ2-3, with 10 bases matching TRBD2. The CDR3 protein is CASTESGRAPDTQYF. The DNA of the CDR3 is TGTGCCAGCACTGAGAGCGGGAGGGCCCCAGATACGCAGTATTTT.